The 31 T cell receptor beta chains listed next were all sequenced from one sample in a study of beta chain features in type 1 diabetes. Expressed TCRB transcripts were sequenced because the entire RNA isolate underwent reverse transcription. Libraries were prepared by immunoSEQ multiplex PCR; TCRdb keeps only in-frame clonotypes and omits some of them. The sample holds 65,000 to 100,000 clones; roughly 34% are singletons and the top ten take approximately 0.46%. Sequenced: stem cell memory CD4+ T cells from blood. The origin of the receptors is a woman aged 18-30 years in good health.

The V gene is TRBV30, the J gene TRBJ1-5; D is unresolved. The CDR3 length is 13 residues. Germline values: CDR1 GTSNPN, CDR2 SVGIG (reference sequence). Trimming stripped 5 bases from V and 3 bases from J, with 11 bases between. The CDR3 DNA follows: TGTGCCTGGTCGCGCATGCACAATCAGCCCCAGCATTTT. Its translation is CAWSRMHNQPQHF.

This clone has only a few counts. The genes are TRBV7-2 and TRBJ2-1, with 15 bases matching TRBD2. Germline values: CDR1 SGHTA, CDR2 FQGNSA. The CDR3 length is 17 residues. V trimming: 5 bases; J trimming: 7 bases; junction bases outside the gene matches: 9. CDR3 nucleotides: TGTGCCAGCAGCACGAGGACTAGCGGGGGGGCCAGGAATGAGCAGTTCTTC. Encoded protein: CASSTRTSGGARNEQFF.

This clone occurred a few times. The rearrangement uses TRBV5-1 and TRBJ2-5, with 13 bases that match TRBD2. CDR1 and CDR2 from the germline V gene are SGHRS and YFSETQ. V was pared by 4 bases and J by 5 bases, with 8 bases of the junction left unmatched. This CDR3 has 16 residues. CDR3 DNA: TGCGCCAGCAGCGCGAGACTAGCGGGGGGAGGTGAGACCCAGTACTTC. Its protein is CASSARLAGGGETQYF.

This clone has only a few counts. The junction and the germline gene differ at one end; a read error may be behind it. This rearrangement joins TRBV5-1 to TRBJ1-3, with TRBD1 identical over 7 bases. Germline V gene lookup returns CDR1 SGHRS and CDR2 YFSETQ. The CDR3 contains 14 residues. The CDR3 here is CASSPPDRRNTIYF. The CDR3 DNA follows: TGTGCCAGCAGCCCGCCGGACAGGAGAAACACCATATATTTT. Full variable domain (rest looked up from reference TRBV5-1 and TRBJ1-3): KAGVTQTPRYLIKTRGQQVTLSCSPISGHRSVSWYQQTPGQGLQFLFEYFSETQRNKGNFPGRFSGRQFSNSRSEMNVSTLELGDSALYLCASSPPDRRNTIYFGEGSWLTVV.

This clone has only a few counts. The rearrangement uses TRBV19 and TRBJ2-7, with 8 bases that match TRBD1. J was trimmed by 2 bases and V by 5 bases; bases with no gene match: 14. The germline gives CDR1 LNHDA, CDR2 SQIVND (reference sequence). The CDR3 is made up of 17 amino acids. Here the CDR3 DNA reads TGTGCCAGTAGTCCACCCAGACAGGGGACGGCACCCTACGAGCAGTACTTC. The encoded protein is CASSPPRQGTAPYEQYF.

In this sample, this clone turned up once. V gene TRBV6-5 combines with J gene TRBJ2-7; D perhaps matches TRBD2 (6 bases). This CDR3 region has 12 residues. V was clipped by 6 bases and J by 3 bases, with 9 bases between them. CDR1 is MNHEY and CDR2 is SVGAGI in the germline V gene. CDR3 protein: CASSGSLYEQYF. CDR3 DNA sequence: TGTGCCAGCAGCGGGAGCCTCTACGAGCAGTACTTC.

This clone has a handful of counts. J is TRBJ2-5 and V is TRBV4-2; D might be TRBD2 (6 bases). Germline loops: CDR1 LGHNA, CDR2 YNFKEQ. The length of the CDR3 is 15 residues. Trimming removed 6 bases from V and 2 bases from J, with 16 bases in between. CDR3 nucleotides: TGTGCCAGCAGTCAGGGTCGGACTATACAAGAGACCCAGTACTTC. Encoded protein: CASSQGRTIQETQYF.

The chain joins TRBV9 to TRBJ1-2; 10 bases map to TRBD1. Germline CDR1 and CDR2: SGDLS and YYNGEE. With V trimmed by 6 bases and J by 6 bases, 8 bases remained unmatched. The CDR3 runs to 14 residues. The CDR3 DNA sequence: TGTGCCAGCACCGTGGGGACAGGGGAAAATGGCTACACCTTC. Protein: CASTVGTGENGYTF.

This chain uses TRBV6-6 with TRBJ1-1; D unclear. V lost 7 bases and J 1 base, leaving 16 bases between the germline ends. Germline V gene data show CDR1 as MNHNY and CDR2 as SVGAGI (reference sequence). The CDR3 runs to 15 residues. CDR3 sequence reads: CASKPQLIQNTEAFF. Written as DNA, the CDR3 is TGTGCCAGCAAACCCCAACTGATCCAGAACACTGAAGCTTTCTTT.

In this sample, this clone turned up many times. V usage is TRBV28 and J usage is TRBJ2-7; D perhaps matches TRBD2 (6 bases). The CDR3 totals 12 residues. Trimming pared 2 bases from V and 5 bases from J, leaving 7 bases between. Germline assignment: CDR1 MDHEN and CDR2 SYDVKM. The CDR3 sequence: CASSLVADEQYF. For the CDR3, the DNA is TGTGCCAGCAGTTTAGTAGCGGACGAGCAGTACTTC.

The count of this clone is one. CDR3 sequence (DNA): TGTGCCAGCTCACCGGCAGACTACGAGCAGTACTTC. Translating it yields CASSPADYEQYF. The chain couples TRBV18 to TRBJ2-5, with D uncertain. The last part of the DNA fits TRBJ2-7 better; the J call may be wrong. Germline loops: CDR1 KGHSH, CDR2 LQKENI. The CDR3 spans 12 residues.

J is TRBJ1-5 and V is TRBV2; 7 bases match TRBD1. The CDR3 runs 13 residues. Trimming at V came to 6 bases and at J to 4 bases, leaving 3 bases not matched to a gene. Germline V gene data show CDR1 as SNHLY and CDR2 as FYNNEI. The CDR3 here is CASRRDRNQPQHF. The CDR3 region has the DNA TGTGCCAGCAGGAGGGACAGAAATCAGCCCCAGCATTTT.

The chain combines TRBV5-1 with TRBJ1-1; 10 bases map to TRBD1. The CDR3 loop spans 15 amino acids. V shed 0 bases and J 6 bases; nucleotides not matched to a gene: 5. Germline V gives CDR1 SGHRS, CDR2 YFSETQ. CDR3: CASSLGQGAWAEAFF. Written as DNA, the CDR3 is TGCGCCAGCAGCTTGGGACAGGGGGCTTGGGCTGAAGCTTTCTTT.

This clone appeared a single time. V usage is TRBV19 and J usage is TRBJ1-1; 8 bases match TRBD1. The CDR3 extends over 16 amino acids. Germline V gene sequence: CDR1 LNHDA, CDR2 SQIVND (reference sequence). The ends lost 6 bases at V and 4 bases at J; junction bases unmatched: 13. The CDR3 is CASSLTGVRGGTEAFF. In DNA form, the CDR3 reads TGTGCCAGTAGCCTGACAGGGGTCCGGGGAGGCACTGAAGCTTTCTTT.

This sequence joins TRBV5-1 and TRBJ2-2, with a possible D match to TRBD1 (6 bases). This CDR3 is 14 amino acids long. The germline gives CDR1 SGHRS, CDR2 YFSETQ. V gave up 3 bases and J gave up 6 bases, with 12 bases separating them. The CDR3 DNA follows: TGCGCCAGCAGCTCCCAGGGGATTCCCGGGGAGCTGTTTTTT. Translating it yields CASSSQGIPGELFF.

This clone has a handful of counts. This CDR3 reads CAIQVAGGPGANVLTF. DNA for the CDR3: TGTGCCATCCAGGTTGCGGGAGGGCCTGGGGCCAACGTCCTGACTTTC. The chain carries TRBV7-9 and TRBJ2-6, with 9 bases aligning to TRBD2. V was pared by 10 bases and J by 2 bases, with 9 bases of the junction left unmatched. The CDR3 covers 16 residues. CDR1 and CDR2 (germline): SEHNR, FQNEAQ (reference sequence). The full variable domain, completed using reference TRBV7-9 and TRBJ2-6, is DTGVSQNPRHKITKRGQNVTFRCDPISEHNRLYWYRQTLGQGPEFLTYFQNEAQLEKSRLLSDRFSAERPKGSFSTLEIQRTEQGDSAMYLCAIQVAGGPGANVLTFGAGSRLTVL.

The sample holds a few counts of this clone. The CDR3 nucleotides are TGTGCCTCCACGCAGCGGGAAAAAAACTATGGCTACACCTTC. Protein sequence: CASTQREKNYGYTF. The rearrangement uses TRBV30 and TRBJ1-2; D remains unclear. The CDR3 has 14 residues. V shed 7 bases and J shed 2 bases, with 17 bases lying between them. The germline gives CDR1 GTSNPN, CDR2 SVGIG (reference sequence).

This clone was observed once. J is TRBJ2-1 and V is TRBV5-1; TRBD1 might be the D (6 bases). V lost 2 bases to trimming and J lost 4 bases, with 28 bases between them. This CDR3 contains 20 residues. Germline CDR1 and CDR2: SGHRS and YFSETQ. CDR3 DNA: TGCGCCAGCAGCTTCCCCTCCCCGGGACACCTAAAGTCATTGTACAATGAGCAGTTCTTC. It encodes CASSFPSPGHLKSLYNEQFF.

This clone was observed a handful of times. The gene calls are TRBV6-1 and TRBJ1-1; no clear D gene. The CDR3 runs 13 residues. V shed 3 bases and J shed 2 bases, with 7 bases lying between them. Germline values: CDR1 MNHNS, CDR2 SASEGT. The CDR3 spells CASSEGSNTEAFF. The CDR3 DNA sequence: TGTGCCAGCAGTGAGGGGAGTAACACTGAAGCTTTCTTT.

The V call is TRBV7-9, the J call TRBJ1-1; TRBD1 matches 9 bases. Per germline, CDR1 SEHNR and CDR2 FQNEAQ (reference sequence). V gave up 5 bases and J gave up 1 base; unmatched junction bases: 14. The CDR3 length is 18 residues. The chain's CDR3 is CASSPQGAGRWRNTEAFF. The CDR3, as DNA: TGTGCCAGCAGCCCACAGGGGGCAGGGCGTTGGCGGAACACTGAAGCTTTCTTT.

CDR3 residues: CASSPTGDSYNEQFF. In DNA, the CDR3 is TGTGCCAGCAGCCCAACGGGGGACAGCTACAATGAGCAGTTCTTC. The J gene is TRBJ2-1, the V gene TRBV7-3, with D possibly TRBD1 on 7 matching bases. This CDR3 contains 15 residues. Germline CDR1 is SGHTA and CDR2 is FQGTGA. V lost 5 bases to trimming and J lost 3 bases, with 14 bases between them.

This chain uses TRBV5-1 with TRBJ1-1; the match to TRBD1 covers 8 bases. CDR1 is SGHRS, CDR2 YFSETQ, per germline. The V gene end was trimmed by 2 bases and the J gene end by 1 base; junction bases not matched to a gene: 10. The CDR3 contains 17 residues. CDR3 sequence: CASSLPGQVGSNTEAFF. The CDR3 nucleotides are TGCGCCAGCAGCTTACCGGGACAGGTGGGGTCGAACACTGAAGCTTTCTTT.

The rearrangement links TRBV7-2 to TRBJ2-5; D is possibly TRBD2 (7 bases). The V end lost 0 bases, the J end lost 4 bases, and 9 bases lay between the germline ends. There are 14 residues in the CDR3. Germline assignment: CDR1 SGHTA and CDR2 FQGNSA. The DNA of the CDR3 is TGTGCCAGCAGCTTAGCGGGGGGGCGAGAGACCCAGTACTTC. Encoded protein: CASSLAGGRETQYF.

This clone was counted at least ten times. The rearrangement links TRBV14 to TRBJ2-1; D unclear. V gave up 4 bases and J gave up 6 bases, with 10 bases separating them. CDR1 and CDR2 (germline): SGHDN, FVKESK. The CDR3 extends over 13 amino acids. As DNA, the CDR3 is TGTGCCAGCAGCCCGTTGAACAGCAATGAGCAGTTCTTC. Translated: CASSPLNSNEQFF.

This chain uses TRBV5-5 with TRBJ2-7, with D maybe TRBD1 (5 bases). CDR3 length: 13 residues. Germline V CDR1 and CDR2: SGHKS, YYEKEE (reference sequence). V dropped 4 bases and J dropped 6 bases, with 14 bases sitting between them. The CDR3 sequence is CASSPERGTEQYF. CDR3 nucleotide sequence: TGTGCCAGCAGCCCGGAAAGGGGAACCGAGCAGTACTTC.

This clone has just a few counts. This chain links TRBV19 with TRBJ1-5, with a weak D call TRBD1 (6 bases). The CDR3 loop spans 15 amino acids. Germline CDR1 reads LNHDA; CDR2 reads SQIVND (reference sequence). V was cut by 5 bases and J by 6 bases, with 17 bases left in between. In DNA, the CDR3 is TGTGCCAGTAGTGGGGGACACCCTATTCTTCAGCCCCAGCATTTT. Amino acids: CASSGGHPILQPQHF.

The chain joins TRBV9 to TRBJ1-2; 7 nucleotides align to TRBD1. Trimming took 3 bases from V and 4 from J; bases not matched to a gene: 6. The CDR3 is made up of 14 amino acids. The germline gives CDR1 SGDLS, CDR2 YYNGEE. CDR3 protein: CASSGGQPGYGYTF. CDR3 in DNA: TGTGCCAGCAGCGGGGGACAGCCTGGCTATGGCTACACCTTC.

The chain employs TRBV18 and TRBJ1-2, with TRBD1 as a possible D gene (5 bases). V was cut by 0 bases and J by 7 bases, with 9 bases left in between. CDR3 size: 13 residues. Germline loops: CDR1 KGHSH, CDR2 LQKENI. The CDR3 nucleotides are TGTGCCAGCTCACCACCAGGGGTTGGTGGCTACACCTTC. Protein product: CASSPPGVGGYTF. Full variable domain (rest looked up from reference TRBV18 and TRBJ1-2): NAGVMQNPRHLVRRRGQEARLRCSPMKGHSHVYWYRQLPEEGLKFMVYLQKENIIDESGMPKERFSAEFPKEGPSILRIQQVVRGDSAAYFCASSPPGVGGYTFGSGTRLTVV.

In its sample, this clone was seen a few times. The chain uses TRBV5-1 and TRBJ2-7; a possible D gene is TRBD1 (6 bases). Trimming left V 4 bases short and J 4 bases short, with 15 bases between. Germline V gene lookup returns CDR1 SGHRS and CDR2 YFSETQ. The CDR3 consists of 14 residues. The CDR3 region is CASSEQGFGYEQYF. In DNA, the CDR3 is TGCGCCAGCAGCGAACAGGGATTTGGGTACGAGCAGTACTTC.

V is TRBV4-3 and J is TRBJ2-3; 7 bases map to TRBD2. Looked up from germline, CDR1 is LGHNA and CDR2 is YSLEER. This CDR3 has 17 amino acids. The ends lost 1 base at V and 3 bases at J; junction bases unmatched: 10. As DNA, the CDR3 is TGCGCCAGCAGCCAAGGGTCTATGGCTAGCGGAACAGATACGCAGTATTTT. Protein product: CASSQGSMASGTDTQYF.

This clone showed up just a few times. CDR3 in DNA: TGTGCCTGGAGCCGAGGACAAACAGATACGCAGTATTTT. Amino acids: CAWSRGQTDTQYF. The V call is TRBV30, the J call TRBJ2-3, with D perhaps matching TRBD1 (5 bases). Germline-derived CDR1 and CDR2 are GTSNPN and SVGIG (reference sequence). The germline V and J ends were trimmed by 3 bases and 3 bases, with 10 bases remaining between them. The CDR3 sequence is 13 residues long.